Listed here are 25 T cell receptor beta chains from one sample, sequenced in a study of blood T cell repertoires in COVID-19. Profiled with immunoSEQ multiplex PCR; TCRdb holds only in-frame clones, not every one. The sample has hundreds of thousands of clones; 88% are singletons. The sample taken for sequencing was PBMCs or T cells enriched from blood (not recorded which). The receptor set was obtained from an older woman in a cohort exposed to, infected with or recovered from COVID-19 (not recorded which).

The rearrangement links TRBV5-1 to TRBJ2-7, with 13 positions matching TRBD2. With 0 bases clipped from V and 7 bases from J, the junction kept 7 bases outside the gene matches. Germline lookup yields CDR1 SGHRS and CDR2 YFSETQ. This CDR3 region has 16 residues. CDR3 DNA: TGCGCCAGCAGCTTGGCGAAACTAGCGGGAGGGACGGAGCAGTACTTC. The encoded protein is CASSLAKLAGGTEQYF.

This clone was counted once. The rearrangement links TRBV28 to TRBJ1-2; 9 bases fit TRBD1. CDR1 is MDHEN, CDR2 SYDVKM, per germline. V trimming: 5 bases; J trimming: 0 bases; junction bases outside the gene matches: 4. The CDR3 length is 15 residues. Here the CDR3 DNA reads TGTGCCAGCAGTCCGGGGACAGGGACTAACTATGGCTACACCTTC. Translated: CASSPGTGTNYGYTF.

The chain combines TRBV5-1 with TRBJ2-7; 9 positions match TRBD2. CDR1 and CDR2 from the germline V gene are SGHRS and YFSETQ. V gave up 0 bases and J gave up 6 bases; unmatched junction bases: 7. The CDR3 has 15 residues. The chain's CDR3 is CASSLGAGGPAEQYF. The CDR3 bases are TGCGCCAGCAGCTTGGGGGCGGGAGGGCCCGCCGAGCAGTACTTC. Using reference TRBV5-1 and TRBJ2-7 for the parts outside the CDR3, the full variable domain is KAGVTQTPRYLIKTRGQQVTLSCSPISGHRSVSWYQQTPGQGLQFLFEYFSETQRNKGNFPGRFSGRQFSNSRSEMNVSTLELGDSALYLCASSLGAGGPAEQYFGPGTRLTVT.

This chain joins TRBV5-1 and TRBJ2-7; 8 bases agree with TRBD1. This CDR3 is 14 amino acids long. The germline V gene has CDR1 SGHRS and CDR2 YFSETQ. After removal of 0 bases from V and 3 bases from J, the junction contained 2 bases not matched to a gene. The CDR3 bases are TGCGCCAGCAGCTTGGGGGGGACAGGCTACGAGCAGTACTTC. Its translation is CASSLGGTGYEQYF.

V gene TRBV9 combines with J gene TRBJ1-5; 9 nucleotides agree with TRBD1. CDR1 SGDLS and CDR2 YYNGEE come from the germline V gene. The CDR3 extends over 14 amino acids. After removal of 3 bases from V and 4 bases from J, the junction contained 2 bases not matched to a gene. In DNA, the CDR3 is TGTGCCAGCAGCGCGACAGGGGGTAATCAGCCCCAGCATTTT. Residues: CASSATGGNQPQHF.

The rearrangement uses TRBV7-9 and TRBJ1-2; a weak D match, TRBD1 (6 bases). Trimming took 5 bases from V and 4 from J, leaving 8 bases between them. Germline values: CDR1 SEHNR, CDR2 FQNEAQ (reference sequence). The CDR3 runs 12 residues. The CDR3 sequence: CASSRDTYGYTF. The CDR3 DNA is TGTGCCAGCAGCCGGGACACCTATGGCTACACCTTC.

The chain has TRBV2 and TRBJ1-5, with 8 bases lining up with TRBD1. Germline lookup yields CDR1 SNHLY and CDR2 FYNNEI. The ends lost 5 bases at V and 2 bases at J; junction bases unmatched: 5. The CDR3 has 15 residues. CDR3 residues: CASSTDRVGNQPQHF. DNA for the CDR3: TGTGCCAGCAGTACGGACAGGGTGGGCAATCAGCCCCAGCATTTT.

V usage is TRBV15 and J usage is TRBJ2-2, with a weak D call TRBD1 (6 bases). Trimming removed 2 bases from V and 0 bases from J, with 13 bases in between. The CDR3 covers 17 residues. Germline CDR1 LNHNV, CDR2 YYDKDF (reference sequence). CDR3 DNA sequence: TGTGCCACCAGCAGATCCAGAGGGGGTACGAACACCGGGGAGCTGTTTTTT. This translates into CATSRSRGGTNTGELFF.

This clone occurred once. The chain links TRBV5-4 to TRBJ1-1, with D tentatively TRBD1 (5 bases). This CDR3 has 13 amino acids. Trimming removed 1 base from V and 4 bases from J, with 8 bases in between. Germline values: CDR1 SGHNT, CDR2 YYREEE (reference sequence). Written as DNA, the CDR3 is TGTGCCAGCAGCTTGTTGGGGGGCACTGAAGCTTTCTTT. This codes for CASSLLGGTEAFF.

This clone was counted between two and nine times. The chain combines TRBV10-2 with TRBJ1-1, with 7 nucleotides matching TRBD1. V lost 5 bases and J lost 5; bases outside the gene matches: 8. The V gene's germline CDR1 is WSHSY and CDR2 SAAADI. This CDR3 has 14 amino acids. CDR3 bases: TGCGCCAGCAGTCCGGGACAGATAGGGACTGAAGCTTTCTTT. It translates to CASSPGQIGTEAFF.

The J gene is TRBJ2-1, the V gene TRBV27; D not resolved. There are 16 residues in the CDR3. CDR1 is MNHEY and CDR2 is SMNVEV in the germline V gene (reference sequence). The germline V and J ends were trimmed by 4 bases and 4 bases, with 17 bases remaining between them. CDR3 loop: CASSSIPQSIYNEQFF. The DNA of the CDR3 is TGTGCCAGCAGTTCAATCCCACAGTCGATTTACAATGAGCAGTTCTTC.

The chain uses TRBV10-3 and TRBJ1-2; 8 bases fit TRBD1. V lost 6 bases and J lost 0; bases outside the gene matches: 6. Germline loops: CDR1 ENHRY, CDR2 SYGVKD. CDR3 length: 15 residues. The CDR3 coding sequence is TGTGCCATCAGGTACGGACAGGGAGCTAACTATGGCTACACCTTC. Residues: CAIRYGQGANYGYTF.

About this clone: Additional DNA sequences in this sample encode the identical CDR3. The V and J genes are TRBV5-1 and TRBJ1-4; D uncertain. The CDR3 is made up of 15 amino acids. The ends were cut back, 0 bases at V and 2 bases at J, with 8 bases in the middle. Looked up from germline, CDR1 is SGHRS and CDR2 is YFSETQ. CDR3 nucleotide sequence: TGCGCCAGCAGCTTGGAGATCGGGACTAATGAAAAACTGTTTTTT. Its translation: CASSLEIGTNEKLFF.

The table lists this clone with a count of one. CDR3 residues: CASSEFRGNMNTEAFF. The DNA for the CDR3 is TGCGCCAGCAGTGAGTTTCGGGGAAACATGAACACTGAAGCTTTCTTT. The V gene is TRBV10-1, the J gene TRBJ1-1, with D unresolved. V shed 1 base and J shed 0 bases, with 12 bases lying between them. CDR3 length equals 16 residues. CDR1 and CDR2 (germline): WNHNN, SYGVQD (reference sequence).

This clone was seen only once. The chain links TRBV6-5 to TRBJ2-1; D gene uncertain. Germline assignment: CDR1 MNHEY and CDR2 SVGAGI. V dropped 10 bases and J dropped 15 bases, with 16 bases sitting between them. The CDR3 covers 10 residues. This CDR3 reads CATHDTSPFF. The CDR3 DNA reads TGTGCCACCCATGATACGAGCCCGTTCTTC.

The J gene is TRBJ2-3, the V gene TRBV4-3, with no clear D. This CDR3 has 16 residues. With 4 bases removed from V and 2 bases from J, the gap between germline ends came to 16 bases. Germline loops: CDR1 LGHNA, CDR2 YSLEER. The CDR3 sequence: CASSRALAAYTDTQYF. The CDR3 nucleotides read TGCGCCAGCAGCCGAGCCCTGGCGGCTTACACAGATACGCAGTATTTT.

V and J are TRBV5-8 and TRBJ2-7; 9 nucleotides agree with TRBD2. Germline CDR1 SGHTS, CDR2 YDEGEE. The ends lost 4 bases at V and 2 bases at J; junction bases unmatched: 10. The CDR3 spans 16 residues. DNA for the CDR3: TGTGCCAGCAGCGGCGGCGCCCTAGCGGGACCCTACGAGCAGTACTTC. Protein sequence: CASSGGALAGPYEQYF.

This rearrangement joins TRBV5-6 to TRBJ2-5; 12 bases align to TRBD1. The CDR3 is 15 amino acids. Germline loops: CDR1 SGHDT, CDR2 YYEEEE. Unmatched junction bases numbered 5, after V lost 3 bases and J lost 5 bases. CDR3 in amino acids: CASSSGTGGWETQYF. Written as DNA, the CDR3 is TGTGCCAGCAGCTCTGGGACAGGGGGCTGGGAGACCCAGTACTTC.

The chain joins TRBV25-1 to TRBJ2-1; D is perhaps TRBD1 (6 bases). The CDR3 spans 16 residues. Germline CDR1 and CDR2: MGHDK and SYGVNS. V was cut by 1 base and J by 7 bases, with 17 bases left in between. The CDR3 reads CASSESYRVAGNEQFF. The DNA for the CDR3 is TGTGCCAGCAGTGAATCATACAGGGTGGCGGGTAATGAGCAGTTCTTC.

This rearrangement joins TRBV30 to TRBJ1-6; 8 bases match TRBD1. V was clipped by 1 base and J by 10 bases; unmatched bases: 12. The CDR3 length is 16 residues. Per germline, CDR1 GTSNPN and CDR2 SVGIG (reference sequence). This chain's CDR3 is CAWSATKTGVGSPLHF. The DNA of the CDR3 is TGTGCCTGGAGTGCTACCAAGACAGGGGTAGGATCACCCCTCCACTTT.

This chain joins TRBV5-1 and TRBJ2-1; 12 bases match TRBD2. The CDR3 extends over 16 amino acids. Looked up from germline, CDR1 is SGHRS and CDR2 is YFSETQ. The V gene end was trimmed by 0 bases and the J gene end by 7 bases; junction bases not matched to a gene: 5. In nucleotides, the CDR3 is TGCGCCAGCAGCTTGGGTTCTAGCGGGAGGGGGAATGAGCAGTTCTTC. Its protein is CASSLGSSGRGNEQFF.

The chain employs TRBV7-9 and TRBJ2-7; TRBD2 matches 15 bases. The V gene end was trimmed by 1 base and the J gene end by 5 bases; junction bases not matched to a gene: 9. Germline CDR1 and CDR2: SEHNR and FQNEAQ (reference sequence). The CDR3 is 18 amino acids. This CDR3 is CASSLEGLAGGPTHEQYF. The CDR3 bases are TGTGCCAGCAGCTTAGAAGGACTAGCGGGAGGGCCAACCCACGAGCAGTACTTC.

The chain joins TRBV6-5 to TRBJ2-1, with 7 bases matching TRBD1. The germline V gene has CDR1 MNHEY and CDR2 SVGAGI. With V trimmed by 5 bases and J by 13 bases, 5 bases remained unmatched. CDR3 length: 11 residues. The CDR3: CASSHQGEQFF. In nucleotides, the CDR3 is TGTGCCAGCAGTCACCAGGGGGAACAGTTCTTC.

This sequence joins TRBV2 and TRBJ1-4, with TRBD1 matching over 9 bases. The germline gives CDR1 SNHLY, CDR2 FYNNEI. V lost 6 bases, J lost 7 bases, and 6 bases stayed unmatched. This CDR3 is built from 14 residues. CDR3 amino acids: CASSRDRALEKLFF. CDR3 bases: TGTGCCAGCAGCCGGGACAGGGCGCTTGAAAAACTGTTTTTT.

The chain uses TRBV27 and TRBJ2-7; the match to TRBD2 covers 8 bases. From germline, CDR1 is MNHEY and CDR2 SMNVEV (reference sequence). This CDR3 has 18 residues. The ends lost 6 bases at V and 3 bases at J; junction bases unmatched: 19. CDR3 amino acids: CASSLIPPGGASHYEQYF. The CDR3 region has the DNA TGTGCCAGCAGCTTAATACCCCCGGGAGGGGCCTCTCACTACGAGCAGTACTTC.